This entry lists 22 T cell receptor beta chains sequenced from one sample in a study of blood T cell repertoires in COVID-19. Generated by immunoSEQ multiplex PCR, the TCRdb table keeps only in-frame clones and is missing some. Among some 120,000 clones listed, more than 75% were seen once. What was sequenced was peripheral blood. Receptors were obtained from a man over 45 with acute or convalescent COVID-19.

V gene TRBV5-1 combines with J gene TRBJ2-1; maybe TRBD2 (6 bases). This CDR3 has 14 amino acids. Per the germline V gene, CDR1 is SGHRS and CDR2 is YFSETQ. V shed 2 bases and J shed 3 bases, with 9 bases lying between them. CDR3 amino acids: CASSLLADYNEQFF. CDR3 coding DNA: TGCGCCAGCAGCTTATTAGCGGACTACAATGAGCAGTTCTTC.

This chain joins TRBV5-1 and TRBJ1-6; a possible D gene is TRBD1 (6 bases). Germline V gene lookup returns CDR1 SGHRS and CDR2 YFSETQ. The CDR3 is made up of 15 amino acids. The V end lost 4 bases, the J end lost 8 bases, and 16 bases lay between the germline ends. In DNA, the CDR3 is TGCGCCAGCAGCAGGTTGGGGGCATCGGATTCACCCCTCCACTTT. The encoded protein is CASSRLGASDSPLHF.

V usage is TRBV7-9 and J usage is TRBJ2-4; 9 positions agree with TRBD1. Germline CDR1 reads SEHNR; CDR2 reads FQNEAQ (reference sequence). CDR3 length equals 16 residues. V lost 2 bases to trimming and J lost 8 bases; unmatched junction nucleotides: 10. The CDR3 loop is CASSLTGQGIVDIQYF. The CDR3 region has the DNA TGTGCCAGCAGCTTAACGGGACAGGGCATTGTGGACATTCAGTACTTC.

This rearrangement joins TRBV2 to TRBJ1-6; D is undetermined. Germline CDR1 and CDR2: SNHLY and FYNNEI. V was trimmed by 3 bases and J by 13 bases, leaving 10 bases between them. The CDR3 is made up of 12 amino acids. This CDR3 reads CASSERTLPLHF. The CDR3 region has the DNA TGTGCCAGCAGTGAGCGGACTCTCCCCCTCCACTTT.

The chain couples TRBV10-3 to TRBJ1-3, with D possibly being TRBD1 (5 bases). The germline V and J ends were trimmed by 4 bases and 0 bases, with 13 bases remaining between them. CDR1 is ENHRY and CDR2 is SYGVKD in the germline V gene. This CDR3 spans 16 amino acids. The CDR3: CAISGGDGISGNTIYF. DNA for the CDR3: TGTGCCATCAGTGGCGGGGACGGCATCTCTGGAAACACCATATATTTT.

This chain joins TRBV18 and TRBJ2-5; TRBD2 matches 7 bases. The germline gives CDR1 KGHSH, CDR2 LQKENI. With V trimmed by 3 bases and J by 2 bases, 6 bases remained unmatched. This CDR3 region has 15 residues. The DNA for the CDR3 is TGTGCCAGCTCACCGGAGGGAGGGAGGCAAGAGACCCAGTACTTC. Translation gives CASSPEGGRQETQYF.

The V gene is TRBV3-1 (or the pseudogene TRBV3-2), the J gene TRBJ1-3; D may be TRBD1 (6 bases). Trimming shortened V by 3 bases and J by 7 bases, and 16 bases separated the two germline ends. This CDR3 has 15 amino acids. Germline values: CDR1 LGHDT, CDR2 YNNKEL (reference sequence). As DNA, the CDR3 is TGTGCCAGCAGCCAGCTGGGGGCAGGGATGAACACCATATATTTT. Translation gives CASSQLGAGMNTIYF.

This chain connects TRBV18 to TRBJ1-5; TRBD1 aligns across 10 bases. Germline V CDR1 and CDR2: KGHSH, LQKENI. This CDR3 has 15 amino acids. Trimming removed 2 bases from V and 5 bases from J; junction bases left unmatched: 3. The CDR3 region is CASSPRDRGYQPQHF. In nucleotides, the CDR3 is TGTGCCAGCTCACCAAGGGACAGGGGTTATCAGCCCCAGCATTTT.

The rearrangement links TRBV7-8 to TRBJ2-7, with 10 bases aligning to TRBD2. CDR3 size: 19 residues. V dropped 0 bases and J dropped 0; count of bases not matched to a gene: 11. Germline V gene sequence: CDR1 SGHVS, CDR2 FQNEAQ. The CDR3 nucleotides read TGTGCCAGCAGCTTAGCGCGGGCTAGCGGGAGTTCACTCTCCTACGAGCAGTACTTC. Protein sequence: CASSLARASGSSLSYEQYF.

The chain recombines TRBV5-6 with TRBJ1-1, with 7 bases aligning to TRBD1. The CDR3 extends over 11 amino acids. V trimming: 3 bases; J trimming: 8 bases; junction bases outside the gene matches: 1. Germline CDR1 and CDR2: SGHDT and YYEEEE. The CDR3 bases are TGTGCCAGCAGCTGGGACAGAGAAGCTTTCTTT. Translation gives CASSWDREAFF.

The V and J genes are TRBV20-1 and TRBJ2-7, with a tentative D call TRBD1 (5 bases). The CDR3 is 11 amino acids. Germline-derived CDR1 and CDR2 are DFQATT and SNEGSKA (reference sequence). V was shortened by 4 bases and J by 6 bases, with 10 bases between the two germline ends. The CDR3 is CSATYRGEQYF. The CDR3 DNA is TGCAGTGCTACCTATAGGGGCGAGCAGTACTTC.

The chain joins TRBV30 to TRBJ1-2; maybe TRBD1 (6 bases). V lost 2 bases, J lost 6 bases, and 10 bases lay in between. The CDR3 length is 12 residues. Germline assignment: CDR1 GTSNPN and CDR2 SVGIG (reference sequence). CDR3 DNA sequence: TGTGCCTGGAGTACCAACAGGGATGGCTACACCTTC. Amino acid sequence: CAWSTNRDGYTF.

This clone was counted only a few times. The rearrangement links TRBV7-6 to TRBJ2-1, with D possibly TRBD2 on 5 matching bases. The V and J ends lost 2 bases and 0 bases respectively, with 14 bases between them. This CDR3 spans 17 amino acids. CDR1 is SGHVS and CDR2 is FNYEAQ in the germline V gene. The CDR3 is CASSLSGSGSSYNEQFF. CDR3 DNA sequence: TGTGCCAGCAGCTTAAGCGGATCGGGGAGCTCCTACAATGAGCAGTTCTTC.

V gene TRBV27 combines with J gene TRBJ1-1, with 7 bases that match TRBD1. V gave up 6 bases and J gave up 9 bases; unmatched junction bases: 16. The germline V gene encodes CDR1 MNHEY and CDR2 SMNVEV (reference sequence). This CDR3 is built from 15 residues. CDR3 amino acids: CASSQTPTGYGKAFF. The DNA of the CDR3 is TGTGCCAGCAGCCAAACCCCGACAGGGTACGGTAAAGCTTTCTTT.

This chain uses TRBV5-8 with TRBJ1-1, with D unclear. V was pared by 0 bases and J by 1 base, with 10 bases between. The CDR3 covers 15 residues. Germline lookup yields CDR1 SGHTS and CDR2 YDEGEE. The CDR3 is CASSLAFAGNTEAFF. CDR3 nucleotides: TGTGCCAGCAGCTTGGCCTTCGCCGGGAACACTGAAGCTTTCTTT.

J is TRBJ1-3 and V is TRBV5-1, with D possibly being TRBD1 (6 bases). The V end lost 5 bases, the J end lost 8 bases, and 17 bases lay between the germline ends. The CDR3 runs to 14 residues. Germline CDR1 SGHRS, CDR2 YFSETQ. CDR3 DNA sequence: TGCGCCAGCAGTCAACAGGGAGAGGCGGACACCATATATTTT. It translates to CASSQQGEADTIYF.

This clone has only one observation. The chain has TRBV5-1 and TRBJ2-3; 12 positions match TRBD2. V was clipped by 3 bases and J by 2 bases; unmatched bases: 4. The CDR3 loop spans 16 amino acids. The V gene's germline CDR1 is SGHRS and CDR2 YFSETQ. CDR3 in DNA: TGCGCCAGCAGCTACAGACTAGCGGGAGACACAGATACGCAGTATTTT. Protein: CASSYRLAGDTDTQYF.

The chain links TRBV19 to TRBJ1-1; D possibly corresponds to TRBD1 (5 bases). Germline CDR1 and CDR2: LNHDA and SQIVND (reference sequence). Trimming left V 6 bases short and J 1 base short, with 15 bases between. The CDR3 length is 15 residues. The DNA for the CDR3 is TGTGCCAGTAGATCCCCAGGGATGGGGAACACTGAAGCTTTCTTT. Its protein product is CASRSPGMGNTEAFF.

This clone showed up just a few times. The CDR3 DNA reads TGCGCCAGCAGTGAGTCGAGGACACCACGGCCCCAGCATTTT. Translated: CASSESRTPRPQHF. V is TRBV10-2 and J is TRBJ1-5; D may be TRBD1 (5 bases). The germline V gene encodes CDR1 WSHSY and CDR2 SAAADI. The germline V and J ends were trimmed by 0 bases and 9 bases, with 12 bases remaining between them. This CDR3 spans 14 amino acids.

This chain connects TRBV19 to TRBJ1-2; TRBD1 matches at 7 bases. J lost 5 bases, V lost 0 bases, and 3 bases had no gene match. CDR3 length equals 14 residues. Germline CDR1 LNHDA, CDR2 SQIVND (reference sequence). CDR3 sequence (DNA): TGTGCCAGTAGTATAGACGCAGGGGGATATGGCTACACCTTC. The encoded protein is CASSIDAGGYGYTF.

The chain employs TRBV7-9 and TRBJ2-2; D gene unclear. The CDR3 has 13 amino acids. CDR1 SEHNR and CDR2 FQNEAQ come from the germline V gene (reference sequence). With 5 bases removed from V and 5 bases from J, the gap between germline ends came to 9 bases. In nucleotides, the CDR3 is TGTGCCAGCAGCCCACCCAGGACCGGGGAGCTGTTTTTT. It encodes CASSPPRTGELFF.

The gene calls are TRBV19 and TRBJ2-1; 7 nucleotides match TRBD2. Germline V gene sequence: CDR1 LNHDA, CDR2 SQIVND (reference sequence). CDR3 length: 16 amino acids. V shed 3 bases and J 3 bases; nucleotides not matched to a gene: 8. CDR3 loop: CASSIWASGDYNEQFF. In nucleotides, the CDR3 is TGTGCCAGTAGTATTTGGGCTAGCGGAGACTACAATGAGCAGTTCTTC.